Each of the 9 T cell receptor beta chains below was sequenced from the same sample in a study of cytomegalovirus exposure and HLA in healthy donors (dated by TCRdb to about 2017). The library was generated by the immunoSEQ multiplex PCR assay. In its TCRdb copy, this immuneACCESS table keeps in-frame sequences only and misses some clones. Where compared with another copy, unresolved V genes explain less than half of these, and the others have no known cause. The sample table records roughly 310,000 clones; roughly 88% of these occur just once. The ten largest clones capture approximately 0.9% of the sample. Sequencing was performed on PBMCs. The receptors stem from a man in his thirties or forties in good health and CMV-seronegative.

The genes are TRBV29-1 and TRBJ1-2; 10 bases line up with TRBD1. CDR1 and CDR2 (germline): SQVTM, ANQGSEA. The CDR3 consists of 12 residues. The V gene end was trimmed by 6 bases and the J gene end by 4 bases; junction bases not matched to a gene: 2. Here the CDR3 DNA reads TGCAGCGTGAGACAGGGGGCCTATGGCTACACCTTC. Translating it yields CSVRQGAYGYTF.

DNA for the CDR3: TGTGCCAGCTCACCACCGCTTGGCGGGGGGTCGAACGGGGAGCTGTTTTTT. Its protein is CASSPPLGGGSNGELFF. This chain uses TRBV18 with TRBJ2-2; TRBD2 aligns across 8 bases. CDR3 size: 17 residues. Germline V gene data show CDR1 as KGHSH and CDR2 as LQKENI. Trimming took 0 bases from V and 7 from J; bases not matched to a gene: 10. The full variable domain, completed using reference TRBV18 and TRBJ2-2, is NAGVMQNPRHLVRRRGQEARLRCSPMKGHSHVYWYRQLPEEGLKFMVYLQKENIIDESGMPKERFSAEFPKEGPSILRIQQVVRGDSAAYFCASSPPLGGGSNGELFFGEGSRLTVL.

This sequence joins TRBV6-6 and TRBJ2-5; 8 nucleotides align to TRBD1. From germline, CDR1 is MNHNY and CDR2 SVGAGI (reference sequence). With V trimmed by 6 bases and J by 9 bases, 12 bases remained unmatched. The CDR3 extends over 14 amino acids. The chain's CDR3 is CASRSTGEERAQYF. CDR3 nucleotide sequence: TGTGCCAGCAGATCGACAGGGGAGGAGAGGGCCCAGTACTTC.

The J gene is TRBJ1-6, the V gene TRBV5-1; 7 nucleotides align to TRBD1. The germline V gene encodes CDR1 SGHRS and CDR2 YFSETQ. There are 18 residues in the CDR3. J lost 4 bases, V lost 1 base, and 11 bases had no gene match. CDR3 DNA: TGCGCCAGCAGCTTGCGGACAGGAGGCTTCTCTTATAATTCACCCCTCCACTTT. Its translation: CASSLRTGGFSYNSPLHF.

This clone was observed at least ten times. The chain carries TRBV5-1 and TRBJ2-5; D may be TRBD1 (6 bases). The CDR3 runs 15 residues. Germline assignment: CDR1 SGHRS and CDR2 YFSETQ. The V end was cut by 0 bases, the J end by 2 bases, with 11 bases between. CDR3 sequence reads: CASSLVQGPQETQYF. CDR3 DNA: TGCGCCAGCAGCTTGGTGCAGGGGCCTCAAGAGACCCAGTACTTC.

The rearrangement joins TRBV6-1 to TRBJ2-7, with 7 positions matching TRBD2. CDR1 and CDR2 from the germline V gene are MNHNS and SASEGT. This CDR3 contains 11 residues. Trimming removed 7 bases from V and 7 bases from J; junction bases left unmatched: 4. The CDR3 DNA reads TGTGCCAGCACGGGGGGTTGGGAGCAGTACTTC. The encoded protein is CASTGGWEQYF.

This sequence joins TRBV14 and TRBJ2-1; D ambiguous. The CDR3 is 13 amino acids. The V end lost 0 bases, the J end lost 3 bases, and 3 bases lay between the germline ends. The germline V gene has CDR1 SGHDN and CDR2 FVKESK. DNA for the CDR3: TGTGCCAGCAGCCAAGAACACTACAATGAGCAGTTCTTC. Translating gives CASSQEHYNEQFF.

The V gene is TRBV11-2, the J gene TRBJ2-7; 7 bases line up with TRBD1. Germline V gives CDR1 SGHAT, CDR2 FQNNGV. The CDR3 spans 18 residues. With V trimmed by 0 bases and J by 5 bases, 16 bases remained unmatched. This CDR3 reads CASSLELGTANLGDEQYF. CDR3 DNA sequence: TGTGCCAGCAGCTTAGAACTCGGGACAGCTAACCTCGGAGACGAGCAGTACTTC.

The chain employs TRBV7-8 and TRBJ2-7; 11 bases line up with TRBD1. This CDR3 has 15 amino acids. Looked up from germline, CDR1 is SGHVS and CDR2 is FQNEAQ. Trimming took 4 bases from V and 3 from J; bases not matched to a gene: 5. CDR3 sequence (DNA): TGTGCCAGCAGCTCGGACAGGGGGCCCCACTACGAGCAGTACTTC. Its translation: CASSSDRGPHYEQYF.